Presented here are 12 T cell receptor beta chains from one specimen sequenced in a study of low-dose radiotherapy and immunotherapy resistance in tumors. Time point given: after trial treatment. Sample treatment: LDRT plus nivolumab, ipilimumab, low-dose cyclophosphamide and aspirin (RACIN trial). With TRAV- and TRBV-specific primers, first-strand cDNA was made, covering the alpha and beta chains. PCR amplification of the TCRs was performed with Phusion for 20 PCR cycles, and it relied on a constant-region primer together with a V-primer adapter. TCRdb reprocessed the reads via MiXCR and lists one record per CDR3 protein. The sample holds around 100,000 distinct CDR3 sequences, around 21% seen once. This specimen was PBMCs, taken after low-dose radiotherapy plus immunotherapy. These receptors were taken from a male donor with prostate cancer.

This clonotype was detected many times. This chain connects TRBV6-6 to TRBJ2-1, with TRBD2 identical over 13 bases. The ends lost 5 bases at V and 6 bases at J; junction bases unmatched: 4. Germline CDR1 is MNHNY and CDR2 is SVGAGI (reference sequence). CDR3 length equals 15 residues. The CDR3 sequence is CASSQRLAGGNEQFF. The CDR3 bases are TGTGCCAGCAGTCAAAGACTAGCGGGGGGCAATGAGCAGTTCTTC.

This clonotype was counted many times. The chain recombines TRBV2 with TRBJ2-7, with D possibly matching TRBD2 (6 bases). The CDR3 is 15 residues long. Trimming removed 6 bases at V and 0 bases at J, with 15 bases between. CDR1 and CDR2 from the germline V gene are SNHLY and FYNNEI. The DNA of the CDR3 is TGTGCCAGCAGGGATGGAGCGGGCCACTCCTACGAGCAGTACTTC. Translated, it gives CASRDGAGHSYEQYF.

Ten or more counts support this clonotype. The rearrangement uses TRBV7-3 and TRBJ2-1, with D unclear. Germline V gene data show CDR1 as SGHTA and CDR2 as FQGTGA. The V end was cut by 2 bases, the J end by 8 bases, with 10 bases between. There are 13 residues in the CDR3. This CDR3 is CASSLGHGDEQFF. In nucleotides, the CDR3 is TGTGCCAGCAGCTTAGGTCATGGAGATGAGCAGTTCTTC.

This clonotype was counted ten times or more. The chain links TRBV7-2 to TRBJ1-6; D is perhaps TRBD1 (5 bases). The V gene's germline CDR1 is SGHTA and CDR2 FQGNSA. The CDR3 contains 13 residues. Trimming cost V 3 bases and J 8 bases, with 8 bases left between them. CDR3: CASSFVGDSPLHF. The CDR3 nucleotides are TGTGCCAGCAGCTTTGTGGGGGATTCACCCCTCCACTTT.

This rearrangement joins TRBV6-6 to TRBJ1-5; 11 nucleotides line up with TRBD1. From germline, CDR1 is MNHNY and CDR2 SVGAGI (reference sequence). CDR3 length: 14 amino acids. Germline trimming cut 8 bases from V and 5 bases from J; bases unmatched to any gene: 5. CDR3 residues: CASGRGQGDQPQHF. In DNA form, the CDR3 reads TGTGCCAGCGGCCGGGGACAGGGGGATCAGCCCCAGCATTTT.

This clonotype was observed a few times. This CDR3 reads CASAPGQGDTGELFF. The CDR3 DNA sequence: TGTGCTAGTGCCCCGGGACAGGGGGACACCGGGGAGCTGTTTTTT. The chain recombines TRBV12-5 with TRBJ2-2; TRBD1 aligns across 11 bases. Germline trimming cut 7 bases from V and 3 bases from J; bases unmatched to any gene: 4. Germline values: CDR1 LGHNT, CDR2 FRNRAP. CDR3 length: 15 amino acids. Full variable domain (rest looked up from reference TRBV12-5 and TRBJ2-2): DARVTQTPRHKVTEMGQEVTMRCQPILGHNTVFWYRQTMMQGLELLAYFRNRAPLDDSGMPKDRFSAEMPDATLATLKIQPSEPRDSAVYFCASAPGQGDTGELFFGEGSRLTVL.

As for this clonotype: Mismatch with germline at one junction end may stem from a read error. The V call is TRBV12-3 or TRBV12-4, the J call TRBJ2-1; TRBD1 aligns across 8 bases. The CDR3 is 14 residues long. The DNA of the CDR3 is TGTGTCAGCAGTATGACACAGGGGGGCAATGAACAGTTCTTC. This encodes CVSSMTQGGNEQFF.

In its sample, this clonotype was seen many times. The junction departs from germline at one end; a sequencing error may be responsible. The chain has TRBV2 and TRBJ1-2; D call uncertain. CDR1 is SNHLY and CDR2 is FYNNEI in the germline V gene. The CDR3 has 12 residues. The CDR3 DNA reads TGTGCCAGCAGTAACGGACGGGATGGCCACACCTTC. Amino acids: CASSNGRDGHTF.

This clonotype was seen repeatedly, ten times or more. The rearrangement links TRBV13 to TRBJ2-2; possible D gene TRBD2, 5 bases. This CDR3 has 16 amino acids. Germline V gene data show CDR1 as PRHDT and CDR2 as FYEKMQ (reference sequence). V dropped 1 base and J dropped 2 bases, with 11 bases sitting between them. This chain's CDR3 is CASSLVGGLNTGELFF. Written as DNA, the CDR3 is TGTGCCAGCAGCTTAGTGGGCGGACTCAACACCGGGGAGCTGTTTTTT.

This clonotype was picked up a small number of times. The V call is TRBV12-3 or TRBV12-4, the J call TRBJ1-5, with D possibly matching TRBD1 (5 bases). The CDR3 is 13 residues long. The ends were cut back, 8 bases at V and 7 bases at J, with 15 bases in the middle. The CDR3 nucleotides read TGTGCCAGCTTCGGGGGTGGCGGGCAGCCCCAGCATTTT. It is translated as CASFGGGGQPQHF.

In its sample, this clonotype was seen many times. The chain uses TRBV7-2 and TRBJ1-2; D gene unclear. The CDR3 extends over 14 amino acids. Germline CDR1 and CDR2: SGHTA and FQGNSA. Deletions cut 5 bases from V and 3 bases from J, with 13 bases between. For the CDR3, the DNA is TGTGCCAGCAGCATCCAATGGACCGACTATGGCTACACCTTC. It codes for CASSIQWTDYGYTF.

This clonotype has at least ten counts. The chain links TRBV12-3 or TRBV12-4 to TRBJ2-1; TRBD1 agrees at 9 bases. V shed 3 bases, J shed 9 bases, and the junction held 12 bases outside the gene matches. CDR3 length: 16 amino acids. CDR3 nucleotides: TGTGCCAGCAGTTTGGTTGTGGGACAGGGAGTTGCTGAGCAGTTCTTC. Translated: CASSLVVGQGVAEQFF.